Listed here are 12 T cell receptor beta chains from one sample, sequenced in a study of T-cell memory formation after mild COVID-19. TCRdb re-analysed the 5' RACE reads in MiXCR, keeping a single row per CDR3 protein. The sample carries more than 450,000 distinct CDR3 sequences, approximately 19% recorded once. The source material was PBMCs or a T cell subset sorted from them (not recorded which). All receptors come from an adult woman who had mild COVID-19 (a few samples of this study predate the infection). Cell type and time point are not known.

This clonotype was counted between two and nine times. This chain connects TRBV6-6 to TRBJ2-3, with unresolved D. V gave up 5 bases and J gave up 4 bases, with 7 bases separating them. The CDR3 runs 12 residues. Germline V gives CDR1 MNHNY, CDR2 SVGAGI (reference sequence). The CDR3 DNA reads TGTGCCAGCAGTCAGTCCGCAGATACGCAGTATTTT. It translates to CASSQSADTQYF.

The genes are TRBV18 and TRBJ2-7; 9 nucleotides align to TRBD1. CDR3 length: 14 residues. V was clipped by 4 bases and J by 2 bases; unmatched bases: 3. The germline gives CDR1 KGHSH, CDR2 LQKENI. CDR3 residues: CASSRDRVAYEQYF. In DNA form, the CDR3 reads TGTGCCAGCTCACGGGACAGGGTGGCCTACGAGCAGTACTTC.

The chain combines TRBV6-1 with TRBJ1-6; D is ambiguous. Trimming took off 1 base at V and 9 bases at J, with 7 bases between the two ends. CDR1 is MNHNS, CDR2 SASEGT, per germline. The CDR3 is 13 amino acids. The CDR3 coding sequence is TGTGCCAGCAGTGAAGTAGGAGGTTCACCCCTCCACTTT. Protein sequence: CASSEVGGSPLHF.

In its sample, this clonotype was seen a few times. V is TRBV5-6 and J is TRBJ2-4; D is ambiguous. Looked up from germline, CDR1 is SGHDT and CDR2 is YYEEEE. The CDR3 runs to 16 residues. The V gene lost 0 bases and the J gene lost 0 bases, with 10 bases spanning the gap. Written as DNA, the CDR3 is TGTGCCAGCAGCTTGGGACGGAACCTAGCCAAAAACATTCAGTACTTC. Translating gives CASSLGRNLAKNIQYF.

This clonotype was seen only a few times. J is TRBJ2-5 and V is TRBV28; 9 bases are shared with TRBD2. CDR1 and CDR2 from the germline V gene are MDHEN and SYDVKM. The CDR3 has 16 amino acids. V lost 2 bases to trimming and J lost 5 bases; unmatched junction nucleotides: 9. The CDR3 DNA reads TGTGCCAGCAGTTTAACCCTCGCGGGAGGGCCCGAGACCCAGTACTTC. It specifies CASSLTLAGGPETQYF.

V is TRBV18 and J is TRBJ2-3; D remains ambiguous. This CDR3 comprises 17 residues. The V end was cut by 2 bases, the J end by 1 base, with 16 bases between. Germline V gives CDR1 KGHSH, CDR2 LQKENI. CDR3 bases: TGTGCCAGCTCACCAAGGTTAAGGGTAGATGGCACAGATACGCAGTATTTT. Translating gives CASSPRLRVDGTDTQYF.

The chain has TRBV9 and TRBJ2-3; 11 nucleotides line up with TRBD1. Germline loops: CDR1 SGDLS, CDR2 YYNGEE. The J segment lost 7 bases and the V segment lost 4 bases, leaving 8 bases of the junction unmatched. The CDR3 loop spans 15 amino acids. The DNA of the CDR3 is TGTGCCAGCAGCTCAAGGACAGGGGGCATTAATACGCAGTATTTT. Protein sequence: CASSSRTGGINTQYF.

This clonotype has ten or more counts. This CDR3 is CASSSGRFTDTQYF. As DNA, the CDR3 is TGTGCCAGCAGTAGCGGGAGATTTACAGATACGCAGTATTTT. The genes are TRBV27 and TRBJ2-3; 8 nucleotides match TRBD2. CDR3 length: 14 residues. Germline CDR1 is MNHEY and CDR2 is SMNVEV (reference sequence). V shed 5 bases, J shed 3 bases, and the junction held 4 bases outside the gene matches.

This sequence joins TRBV2 and TRBJ1-6, with D perhaps matching TRBD1 (6 bases). Trimming shortened V by 5 bases and J by 7 bases, and 18 bases separated the two germline ends. Germline V CDR1 and CDR2: SNHLY, FYNNEI. The CDR3 loop spans 16 amino acids. The CDR3 DNA reads TGTGCCAGCAGTACGCCCGCGGGGGGCCTAAATTCACCCCTCCACTTT. Its translation: CASSTPAGGLNSPLHF.

The chain links TRBV30 to TRBJ1-2, with 8 bases identical to TRBD1. This CDR3 has 15 amino acids. Germline assignment: CDR1 GTSNPN and CDR2 SVGIG (reference sequence). J gave up 5 bases and V 5 bases, and 13 bases lay outside the gene matches. DNA of the CDR3: TGTGCCTGGGAGGGACCAGGGGGCGGTGGGTATGGCTACACCTTC. Its translation is CAWEGPGGGGYGYTF. Filled out from reference TRBV30 and TRBJ1-2, the complete variable domain reads SQTIHQWPATLVQPVGSPLSLECTVEGTSNPNLYWYRQAAGRGLQLLFYSVGIGQISSEVPQNLSASRPQDRQFILSSKKLLLSDSGFYLCAWEGPGGGGYGYTFGSGTRLTVV.

Here the CDR3 reads CASRGANEQFF. The CDR3 bases are TGTGCCAGCAGGGGTGCCAATGAGCAGTTCTTC. V usage is TRBV6-5 and J usage is TRBJ2-1; D call uncertain. Germline V gene data show CDR1 as MNHEY and CDR2 as SVGAGI. Trimming stripped 6 bases from V and 6 bases from J, with 6 bases between. CDR3 length: 11 residues.

J is TRBJ1-1 and V is TRBV6-5; possible D gene TRBD1, 5 bases. V gave up 5 bases and J gave up 0 bases, with 13 bases separating them. The CDR3 is made up of 15 amino acids. CDR1 is MNHEY, CDR2 SVGAGI, per germline. The CDR3 DNA is TGTGCCAGCAGTGTCCAGGGACTCATGAACACTGAAGCTTTCTTT. This translates into CASSVQGLMNTEAFF.